Following are 25 T cell receptor beta chains from one sample sequenced in a study of T cell changes during pregnancy in multiple sclerosis. The table came from immunoSEQ multiplex PCR; TCRdb's copy has only in-frame clones and leaves some out. The table has roughly 73,000 clones, around 90% seen once; the top ten hold roughly 2.1%. This specimen was peripheral blood, taken in the second trimester of pregnancy. Every receptor here comes from a female donor in good health, enrolled as a control in a pregnancy study.

This clone was detected only a few times. This chain joins TRBV2 and TRBJ1-2, with 7 bases matching TRBD1. The germline CDR1 and CDR2 sequences are SNHLY and FYNNEI. The CDR3 consists of 12 residues. Trimming removed 7 bases from V and 4 bases from J; junction bases left unmatched: 3. CDR3 loop: CASTGQRYGYTF. CDR3 bases: TGTGCCAGCACGGGACAGCGCTATGGCTACACCTTC.

This chain uses TRBV2 with TRBJ1-2; 7 bases fit TRBD1. The CDR3 sequence is 16 residues long. With V trimmed by 4 bases and J by 0 bases, 8 bases remained unmatched. CDR1 and CDR2 from the germline V gene are SNHLY and FYNNEI. CDR3 DNA: TGTGCCAGCAGTGGCTTCGGACAGGAAGCTAACTATGGCTACACCTTC. Protein sequence: CASSGFGQEANYGYTF.

The V gene is TRBV4-1, the J gene TRBJ2-7; the D gene is possibly TRBD1 (6 bases). The length of the CDR3 is 15 residues. Trimming left V 1 base short and J 3 bases short, with 13 bases between. Germline CDR1 reads MGHRA; CDR2 reads YSYEKL. The CDR3 nucleotides are TGCGCCAGCAGCCAAGCCGGGACACCAATCTACGAGCAGTACTTC. This gives the protein CASSQAGTPIYEQYF.

The V and J genes are TRBV9 and TRBJ2-3; 9 nucleotides match TRBD2. Trimming at V came to 0 bases and at J to 3 bases, leaving 5 bases not matched to a gene. The germline CDR1 and CDR2 sequences are SGDLS and YYNGEE. The CDR3 has 16 amino acids. CDR3 loop: CASSVAAGGSTDTQYF. The CDR3 DNA follows: TGTGCCAGCAGCGTAGCGGCGGGGGGGTCGACAGATACGCAGTATTTT.

This sequence joins TRBV2 and TRBJ2-4; 8 bases fit TRBD1. V shed 1 base and J 8 bases; nucleotides not matched to a gene: 10. Germline V gives CDR1 SNHLY, CDR2 FYNNEI. The CDR3 has 16 residues. CDR3 amino acids: CASSEGWQGALDIQYF. The DNA of the CDR3 is TGTGCCAGCAGTGAAGGATGGCAGGGGGCTTTAGACATTCAGTACTTC.

The gene calls are TRBV6-5 and TRBJ1-5; D perhaps matches TRBD1 (5 bases). The CDR3 extends over 14 amino acids. Per the germline V gene, CDR1 is MNHEY and CDR2 is SVGAGI. V shed 2 bases and J shed 9 bases, with 14 bases lying between them. The DNA of the CDR3 is TGTGCCAGCAGTTACGTGGGGGGAGCGGCGCCCCAGCATTTT. Translated: CASSYVGGAAPQHF.

The chain employs TRBV12-5 and TRBJ1-1; tentative D call: TRBD1 (5 bases). From germline, CDR1 is LGHNT and CDR2 FRNRAP. Trimming pared 1 base from V and 0 bases from J, leaving 6 bases between. The CDR3 is made up of 14 amino acids. As DNA, the CDR3 is TGTGCTAGTGGTTTGGGACAGATGAACACTGAAGCTTTCTTT. Amino acids: CASGLGQMNTEAFF.

In DNA, the CDR3 is TGTGCCAGCAGTCAGGCAGATACGCAGTATTTT. Residues: CASSQADTQYF. This chain uses TRBV2 with TRBJ2-3, with no clear D. Per the germline V gene, CDR1 is SNHLY and CDR2 is FYNNEI. This CDR3 region has 11 residues. The V gene lost 5 bases and the J gene lost 4 bases, with 4 bases spanning the gap.

The chain couples TRBV5-1 to TRBJ1-1; D is uncertain. V was clipped by 4 bases and J by 1 base, with 8 bases between them. There are 13 residues in the CDR3. The germline V gene encodes CDR1 SGHRS and CDR2 YFSETQ. The CDR3 sequence: CASSMPGNTEAFF. The CDR3 DNA reads as TGCGCCAGCAGCATGCCGGGGAACACTGAAGCTTTCTTT.

The genes are TRBV28 and TRBJ2-2; D call uncertain. V dropped 3 bases and J dropped 1 base, with 9 bases sitting between them. The length of the CDR3 is 15 residues. CDR1 is MDHEN and CDR2 is SYDVKM in the germline V gene. CDR3 nucleotide sequence: TGTGCCAGCAGTTTGGTGAGACAGAACACCGGGGAGCTGTTTTTT. It specifies CASSLVRQNTGELFF. Combining the CDR3 with reference TRBV28 and TRBJ2-2 gives the whole variable domain DVKVTQSSRYLVKRTGEKVFLECVQDMDHENMFWYRQDPGLGLRLIYFSYDVKMKEKGDIPEGYSVSREKKERFSLILESASTNQTSMYLCASSLVRQNTGELFFGEGSRLTVL.

V and J are TRBV7-2 and TRBJ1-1; 8 bases are shared with TRBD1. The CDR3 length is 16 residues. Germline-derived CDR1 and CDR2 are SGHTA and FQGNSA. The junction had 9 bases not matched to a gene; V was cut back by 4 bases and J by 2 bases. The CDR3 DNA is TGTGCCAGCAGCTCTCGCCCCGGACAGGGAAACACTGAAGCTTTCTTT. Its protein is CASSSRPGQGNTEAFF.

J is TRBJ1-3 and V is TRBV19; D uncertain. CDR3 length: 12 residues. Trimming took off 6 bases at V and 1 base at J, with 4 bases between the two ends. Germline assignment: CDR1 LNHDA and CDR2 SQIVND (reference sequence). The CDR3 coding sequence is TGTGCCAGTAGCAGATCTGGAAACACCATATATTTT. Its protein is CASSRSGNTIYF.

This chain links TRBV11-1 with TRBJ2-7; possibly TRBD2 for D (5 bases). This CDR3 is 15 amino acids long. V lost 1 base, J lost 2 bases, and 12 bases lay in between. The germline CDR1 and CDR2 sequences are SGHAT and FQDESV (reference sequence). CDR3 coding DNA: TGTGCCAGCAGCTTAGAGAGCGGCAGAACCTACGAGCAGTACTTC. Translating it yields CASSLESGRTYEQYF.

The CDR3 DNA is TGTGCCAGCAGCACAAAAGGGGGTCGAGGCTACACCTTC. Encoded protein: CASSTKGGRGYTF. The rearrangement joins TRBV7-6 to TRBJ1-2, with D perhaps matching TRBD1 (6 bases). The length of the CDR3 is 13 residues. V lost 5 bases to trimming and J lost 8 bases, with 15 bases between them. Germline loops: CDR1 SGHVS, CDR2 FNYEAQ.

The chain recombines TRBV4-3 with TRBJ1-2; 7 bases match TRBD1. CDR3 length equals 14 residues. Trimming took 0 bases from V and 4 from J; bases not matched to a gene: 2. In germline, CDR1 is LGHNA, CDR2 YSLEER. The CDR3 DNA reads TGCGCCAGCAGCCAAGAGGAGGGGGCCTATGGCTACACCTTC. The encoded protein is CASSQEEGAYGYTF.

V gene TRBV2 combines with J gene TRBJ1-6, with 9 bases lining up with TRBD1. Germline CDR1 and CDR2: SNHLY and FYNNEI. The trim removed 8 bases at V and 8 bases at J, leaving 10 bases unmatched. This CDR3 is built from 15 residues. CDR3 DNA sequence: TGTGCCAGCGGGCAGTCGACAGGGGGTGATTCACCCCTCCACTTT. It is translated as CASGQSTGGDSPLHF.

The chain employs TRBV6-6 and TRBJ2-7, with D perhaps matching TRBD1 (6 bases). V lost 6 bases, J lost 0 bases, and 12 bases lay in between. Germline V gene data show CDR1 as MNHNY and CDR2 as SVGAGI (reference sequence). This CDR3 is built from 14 residues. The CDR3 here is CASSNRDISYEQYF. The CDR3 nucleotides are TGTGCCAGCAGCAACCGGGACATCTCCTACGAGCAGTACTTC.

V is TRBV4-1 and J is TRBJ2-1; 8 bases are shared with TRBD2. The CDR3 covers 16 residues. The junction had 8 bases not matched to a gene; V was cut back by 4 bases and J by 3 bases. CDR1 and CDR2 from the germline V gene are MGHRA and YSYEKL. The CDR3 loop is CASSPQGTSSYNEQFF. In DNA form, the CDR3 reads TGCGCCAGCAGCCCCCAAGGGACTAGTAGCTACAATGAGCAGTTCTTC.

The genes are TRBV4-3 and TRBJ1-1, with D possibly TRBD1 on 6 matching bases. The germline V and J ends were trimmed by 0 bases and 2 bases, with 10 bases remaining between them. The CDR3 sequence is 15 residues long. Per germline, CDR1 LGHNA and CDR2 YSLEER. The CDR3 sequence: CASSQEDSLNTEAFF. The CDR3 coding sequence is TGCGCCAGCAGCCAAGAGGACAGTCTAAACACTGAAGCTTTCTTT.

This sequence joins TRBV7-9 and TRBJ2-1; D might be TRBD2 (6 bases). The CDR3 is 16 residues long. The germline CDR1 and CDR2 sequences are SEHNR and FQNEAQ (reference sequence). The ends were cut back, 1 base at V and 5 bases at J, with 15 bases in the middle. The CDR3 coding sequence is TGTGCCAGCAGCTTAGGAAGGTTCTCTAGCGACAATGAGCAGTTCTTC. This translates into CASSLGRFSSDNEQFF. The complete variable domain, with remaining parts taken from reference TRBV7-9 and TRBJ2-1, reads DTGVSQNPRHKITKRGQNVTFRCDPISEHNRLYWYRQTLGQGPEFLTYFQNEAQLEKSRLLSDRFSAERPKGSFSTLEIQRTEQGDSAMYLCASSLGRFSSDNEQFFGPGTRLTVL.

J is TRBJ2-1 and V is TRBV9, with D unresolved. This CDR3 has 15 residues. V gave up 4 bases and J gave up 2 bases, with 13 bases separating them. Germline V CDR1 and CDR2: SGDLS, YYNGEE. CDR3 coding DNA: TGTGCCAGCAGCCCAACCAGACTCCCCTACAATGAGCAGTTCTTC. This encodes CASSPTRLPYNEQFF.

The chain uses TRBV5-1 and TRBJ2-1; TRBD2 aligns across 7 bases. The CDR3 sequence is 15 residues long. V lost 0 bases and J lost 3; bases outside the gene matches: 3. CDR1 and CDR2 from the germline V gene are SGHRS and YFSETQ. As DNA, the CDR3 is TGCGCCAGCAGCTTGGTAGGACTAGACTACAATGAGCAGTTCTTC. It translates to CASSLVGLDYNEQFF.

The table lists this clone with a count of one. This chain connects TRBV15 to TRBJ2-1; D ambiguous. The CDR3 totals 16 residues. V lost 0 bases, J lost 0 bases, and 9 bases lay in between. Germline V CDR1 and CDR2: LNHNV, YYDKDF (reference sequence). The CDR3 spells CATSRDKQHSYNEQFF. The CDR3 coding sequence is TGTGCCACCAGCAGAGATAAACAGCACTCCTACAATGAGCAGTTCTTC.

The chain couples TRBV30 to TRBJ1-4; D is ambiguous. The germline V and J ends were trimmed by 2 bases and 8 bases, with 9 bases remaining between them. The CDR3 has 12 amino acids. Germline lookup yields CDR1 GTSNPN and CDR2 SVGIG (reference sequence). This CDR3 reads CAWSLTGEKLFF. The CDR3 DNA reads TGTGCCTGGAGTTTGACGGGAGAAAAACTGTTTTTT.

The DNA of the CDR3 is TGCGCCAGCAGCTTGGCTACGAACACTGAAGCTTTCTTT. It is translated as CASSLATNTEAFF. The chain is built from TRBV5-1 and TRBJ1-1; D not resolved. The CDR3 runs to 13 residues. Germline V gives CDR1 SGHRS, CDR2 YFSETQ. Trimming removed 0 bases at V and 1 base at J, with 4 bases between.